The clone carrying this TCR beta chain was observed a handful of times. No antigen is known for it. Sample-barcoded 5' priming and a J-beta primer mix drove a second PCR of roughly 6 to 12 cycles. Individual samples furnished no less than 3 million CDR3-containing paired-end reads apiece. TCRdb reprocessed the 5' RACE reads via MiXCR and lists one record per CDR3 protein. The repertoire has 1.5 million to 2 million distinct CDR3 sequences, roughly 50% of them found once; the top ten carry around 2.1%. This CDR3 has 14 residues. V lost 1 base to trimming and J lost 10 bases, with 16 bases between them. From germline, CDR1 is SGHTA and CDR2 FQGNSA. This sample stems from a study of blood T cells in healthy people across ages. Study-level findings and limits: The authors considered diversity estimates from one million T cells to be underestimates. Shifts in expanded clonotypes may have been confounded by donor CMV status, which was unknown.

The chain couples TRBV7-2 to TRBJ1-1, with TRBD1 as a possible D gene (5 bases). The source is a middle-aged woman in good health. The sample comprised blood. CDR3 region: CASSLGAGHRTAFF. CDR3 DNA sequence: TGTGCCAGCAGCTTAGGGGCAGGACACAGAACAGCTTTCTTT. Full variable domain (outside the CDR3, taken from reference TRBV7-2 and TRBJ1-1): GAGVSQSPSNKVTEKGKDVELRCDPISGHTALYWYRQSLGQGLEFLIYFQGNSAPDKSGLPSDRFSAERTGGSVSTLTIQRTQQEDSAVYLCASSLGAGHRTAFFGQGTRLTVV.